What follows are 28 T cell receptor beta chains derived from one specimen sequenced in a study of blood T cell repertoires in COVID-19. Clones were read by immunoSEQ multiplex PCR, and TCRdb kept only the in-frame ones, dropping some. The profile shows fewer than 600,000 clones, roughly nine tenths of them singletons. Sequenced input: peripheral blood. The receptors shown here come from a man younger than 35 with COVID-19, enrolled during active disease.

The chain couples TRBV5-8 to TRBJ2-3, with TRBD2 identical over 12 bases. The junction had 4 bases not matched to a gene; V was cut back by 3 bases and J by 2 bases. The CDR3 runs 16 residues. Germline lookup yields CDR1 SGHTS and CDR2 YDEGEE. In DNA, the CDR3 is TGTGCCAGCAGCTCAGGACTAGCGGGAATCACAGATACGCAGTATTTT. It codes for CASSSGLAGITDTQYF.

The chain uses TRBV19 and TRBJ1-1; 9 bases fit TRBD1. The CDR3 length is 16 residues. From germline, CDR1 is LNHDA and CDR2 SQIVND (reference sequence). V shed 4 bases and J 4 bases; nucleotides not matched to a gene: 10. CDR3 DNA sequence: TGTGCCAGTAGTACCCTCCCCGGACAGGGGACCACTGAAGCTTTCTTT. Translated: CASSTLPGQGTTEAFF. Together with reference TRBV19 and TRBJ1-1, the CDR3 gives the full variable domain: DGGITQSPKYLFRKEGQNVTLSCEQNLNHDAMYWYRQDPGQGLRLIYYSQIVNDFQKGDIAEGYSVSREKKESFPLTVTSAQKNPTAFYLCASSTLPGQGTTEAFFGQGTRLTVV.

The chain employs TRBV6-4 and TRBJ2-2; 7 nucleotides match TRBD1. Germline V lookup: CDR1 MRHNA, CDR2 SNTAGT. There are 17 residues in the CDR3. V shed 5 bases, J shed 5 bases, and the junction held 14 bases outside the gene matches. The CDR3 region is CASSRSPNRGRTGELFF. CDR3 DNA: TGTGCCAGCAGTAGATCCCCCAACAGGGGAAGGACCGGGGAGCTGTTTTTT.

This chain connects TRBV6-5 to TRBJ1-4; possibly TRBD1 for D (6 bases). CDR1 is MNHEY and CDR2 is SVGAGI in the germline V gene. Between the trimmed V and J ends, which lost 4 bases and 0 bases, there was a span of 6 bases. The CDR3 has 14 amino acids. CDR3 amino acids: CASSWGPTNEKLFF. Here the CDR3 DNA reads TGTGCCAGCAGTTGGGGGCCAACTAATGAAAAACTGTTTTTT.

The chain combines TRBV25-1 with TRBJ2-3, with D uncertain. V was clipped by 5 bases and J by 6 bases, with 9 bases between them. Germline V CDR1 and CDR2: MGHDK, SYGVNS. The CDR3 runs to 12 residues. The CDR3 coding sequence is TGTGCCAGCAGTAACTATGGGGATACGCAGTATTTT. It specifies CASSNYGDTQYF.

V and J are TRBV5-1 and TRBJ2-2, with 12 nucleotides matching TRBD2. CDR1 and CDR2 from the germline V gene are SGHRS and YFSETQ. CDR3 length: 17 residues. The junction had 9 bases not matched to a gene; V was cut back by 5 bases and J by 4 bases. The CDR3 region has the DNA TGCGCCAGCAGGGGTACCGGGACTAGCGGGCGCACCGGGGAGCTGTTTTTT. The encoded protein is CASRGTGTSGRTGELFF.

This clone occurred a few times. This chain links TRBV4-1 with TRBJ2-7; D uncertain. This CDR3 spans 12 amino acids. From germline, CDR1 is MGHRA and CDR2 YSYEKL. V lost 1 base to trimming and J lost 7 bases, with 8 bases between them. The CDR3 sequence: CASSQAYGEQYF. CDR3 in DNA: TGCGCCAGCAGCCAAGCGTACGGGGAGCAGTACTTC.

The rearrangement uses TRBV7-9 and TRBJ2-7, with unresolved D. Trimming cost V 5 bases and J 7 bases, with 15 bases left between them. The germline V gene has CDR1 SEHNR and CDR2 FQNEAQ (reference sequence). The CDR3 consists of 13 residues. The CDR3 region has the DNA TGTGCCAGCAGCCCCCAGTCCGGCAGGGAGCAGTACTTC. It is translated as CASSPQSGREQYF.

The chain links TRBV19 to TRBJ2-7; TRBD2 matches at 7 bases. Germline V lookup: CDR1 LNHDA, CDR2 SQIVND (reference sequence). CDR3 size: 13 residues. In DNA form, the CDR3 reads TGTGCTACGGGTACGGGAGGTGCCTACGAGCAGTACTTC. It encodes CATGTGGAYEQYF.

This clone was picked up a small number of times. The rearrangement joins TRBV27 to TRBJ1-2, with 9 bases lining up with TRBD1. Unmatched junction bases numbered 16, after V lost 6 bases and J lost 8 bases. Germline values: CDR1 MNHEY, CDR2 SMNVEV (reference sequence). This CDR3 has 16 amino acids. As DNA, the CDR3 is TGTGCCAGCAGGCTACTGGGACAGGGCGTGAGGGGCGGCTACACCTTC. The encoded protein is CASRLLGQGVRGGYTF.

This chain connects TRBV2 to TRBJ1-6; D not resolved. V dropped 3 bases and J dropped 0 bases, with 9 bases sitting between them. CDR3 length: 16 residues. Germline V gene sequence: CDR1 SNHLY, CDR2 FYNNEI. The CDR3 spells CASSEHRSSYNSPLHF. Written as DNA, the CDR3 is TGTGCCAGCAGTGAGCATAGAAGCTCCTATAATTCACCCCTCCACTTT. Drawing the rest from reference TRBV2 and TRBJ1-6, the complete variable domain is EPEVTQTPSHQVTQMGQEVILRCVPISNHLYFYWYRQILGQKVEFLVSFYNNEISEKSEIFDDQFSVERPDGSNFTLKIRSTKLEDSAMYFCASSEHRSSYNSPLHFGNGTRLTVT.

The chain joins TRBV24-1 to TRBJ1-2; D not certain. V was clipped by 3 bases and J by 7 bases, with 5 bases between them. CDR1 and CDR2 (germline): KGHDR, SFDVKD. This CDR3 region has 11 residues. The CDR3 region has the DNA TGTGCCACCAGTGATGCGGGTGGCTACACCTTC. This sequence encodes CATSDAGGYTF.

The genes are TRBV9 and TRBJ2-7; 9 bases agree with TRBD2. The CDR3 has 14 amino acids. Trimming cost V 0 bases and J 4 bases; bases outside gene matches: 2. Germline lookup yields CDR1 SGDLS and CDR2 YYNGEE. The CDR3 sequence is CASSVELAGYEQYF. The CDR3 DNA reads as TGTGCCAGCAGCGTAGAGCTAGCGGGATACGAGCAGTACTTC.

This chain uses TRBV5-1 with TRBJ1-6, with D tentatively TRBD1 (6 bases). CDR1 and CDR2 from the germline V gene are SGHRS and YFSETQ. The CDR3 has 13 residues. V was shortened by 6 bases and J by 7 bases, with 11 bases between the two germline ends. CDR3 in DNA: TGCGCCAGCACGACAGGAGGCAATTCACCCCTCCACTTT. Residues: CASTTGGNSPLHF.

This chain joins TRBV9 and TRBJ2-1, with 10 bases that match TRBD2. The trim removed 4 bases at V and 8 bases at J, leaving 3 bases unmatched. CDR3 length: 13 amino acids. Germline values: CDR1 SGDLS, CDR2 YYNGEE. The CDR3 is CASSLGLADEQFF. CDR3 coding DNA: TGTGCCAGCAGCCTCGGACTAGCGGATGAGCAGTTCTTC.

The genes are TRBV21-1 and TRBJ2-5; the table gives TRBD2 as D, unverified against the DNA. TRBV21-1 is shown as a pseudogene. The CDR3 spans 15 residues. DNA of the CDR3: TGTGCCAGCAGCATGGCGGCCAAACGTCTTGAGACCCAGTACTTC. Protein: CASSMAAKRLETQYF.

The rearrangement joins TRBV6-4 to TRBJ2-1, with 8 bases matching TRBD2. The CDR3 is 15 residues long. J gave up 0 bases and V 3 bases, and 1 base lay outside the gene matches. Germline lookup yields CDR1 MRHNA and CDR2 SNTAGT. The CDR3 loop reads CASSESGSSYNEQFF. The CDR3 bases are TGTGCCAGCAGTGAAAGCGGGAGCTCCTACAATGAGCAGTTCTTC.

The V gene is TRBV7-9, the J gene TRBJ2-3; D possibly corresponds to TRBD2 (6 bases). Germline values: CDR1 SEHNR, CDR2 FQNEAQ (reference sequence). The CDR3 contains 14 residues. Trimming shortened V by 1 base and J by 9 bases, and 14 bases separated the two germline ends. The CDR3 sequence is CASSLEYSGATQYF. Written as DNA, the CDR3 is TGTGCCAGCAGCTTAGAGTATAGCGGAGCAACGCAGTATTTT.

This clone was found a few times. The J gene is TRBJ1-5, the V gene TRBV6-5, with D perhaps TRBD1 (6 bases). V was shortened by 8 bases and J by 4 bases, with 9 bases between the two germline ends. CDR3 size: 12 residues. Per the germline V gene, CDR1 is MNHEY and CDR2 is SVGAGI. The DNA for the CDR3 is TGTGCCAGCGGGACACCGAATCAGCCCCAGCATTTT. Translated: CASGTPNQPQHF.

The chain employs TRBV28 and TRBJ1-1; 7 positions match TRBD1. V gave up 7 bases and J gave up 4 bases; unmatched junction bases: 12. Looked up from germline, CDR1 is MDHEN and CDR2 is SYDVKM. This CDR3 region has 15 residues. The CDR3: CASKGWAGGLTEAFF. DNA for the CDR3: TGTGCCAGCAAAGGGTGGGCAGGGGGTCTCACTGAAGCTTTCTTT.

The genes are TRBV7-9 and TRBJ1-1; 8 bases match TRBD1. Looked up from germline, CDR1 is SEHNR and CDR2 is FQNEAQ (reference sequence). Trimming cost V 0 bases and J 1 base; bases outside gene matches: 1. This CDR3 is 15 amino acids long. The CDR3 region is CASSLAQGGNTEAFF. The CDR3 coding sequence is TGTGCCAGCAGCTTAGCACAGGGGGGGAACACTGAAGCTTTCTTT. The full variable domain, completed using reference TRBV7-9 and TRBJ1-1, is DTGVSQNPRHKITKRGQNVTFRCDPISEHNRLYWYRQTLGQGPEFLTYFQNEAQLEKSRLLSDRFSAERPKGSFSTLEIQRTEQGDSAMYLCASSLAQGGNTEAFFGQGTRLTVV.

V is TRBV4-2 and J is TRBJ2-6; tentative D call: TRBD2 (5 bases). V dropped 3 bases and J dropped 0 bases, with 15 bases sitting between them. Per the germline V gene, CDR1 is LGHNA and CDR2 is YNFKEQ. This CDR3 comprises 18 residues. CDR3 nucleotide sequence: TGTGCCAGCAGCCAGGGTCAAGCGGTACGCTCTGGGGCCAACGTCCTGACTTTC. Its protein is CASSQGQAVRSGANVLTF.

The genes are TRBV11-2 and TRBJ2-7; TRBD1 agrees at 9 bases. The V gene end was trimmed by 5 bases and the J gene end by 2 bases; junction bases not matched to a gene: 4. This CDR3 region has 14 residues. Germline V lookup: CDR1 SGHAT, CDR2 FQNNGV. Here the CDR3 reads CASSRGQGPYEQYF. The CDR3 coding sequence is TGTGCCAGCAGCCGAGGACAGGGGCCCTACGAGCAGTACTTC. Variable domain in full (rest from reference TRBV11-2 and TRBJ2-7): EAGVAQSPRYKIIEKRQSVAFWCNPISGHATLYWYQQILGQGPKLLIQFQNNGVVDDSQLPKDRFSAERLKGVDSTLKIQPAKLEDSAVYLCASSRGQGPYEQYFGPGTRLTVT.

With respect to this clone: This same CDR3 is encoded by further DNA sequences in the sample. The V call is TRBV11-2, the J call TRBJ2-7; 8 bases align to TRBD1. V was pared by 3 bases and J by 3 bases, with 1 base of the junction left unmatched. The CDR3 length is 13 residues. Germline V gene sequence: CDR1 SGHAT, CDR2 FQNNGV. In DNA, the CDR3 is TGTGCCAGCAGCTTGGGACAGGTCTACGAGCAGTACTTC. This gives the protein CASSLGQVYEQYF.

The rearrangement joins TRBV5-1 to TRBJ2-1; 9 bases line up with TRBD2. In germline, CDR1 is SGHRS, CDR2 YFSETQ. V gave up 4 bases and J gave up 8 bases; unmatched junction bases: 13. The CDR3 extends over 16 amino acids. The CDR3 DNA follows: TGCGCCAGCAGCGACCGCGGGGGGGCCTTGGAAGATGAGCAGTTCTTC. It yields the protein CASSDRGGALEDEQFF.

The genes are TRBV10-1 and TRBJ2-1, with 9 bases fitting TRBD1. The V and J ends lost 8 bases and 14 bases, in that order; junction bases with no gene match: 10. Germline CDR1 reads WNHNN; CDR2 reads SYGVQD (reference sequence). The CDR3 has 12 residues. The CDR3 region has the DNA TGCGCCAGCGGACAGGGACAGGGATCGAAGTTCTTC. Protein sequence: CASGQGQGSKFF.

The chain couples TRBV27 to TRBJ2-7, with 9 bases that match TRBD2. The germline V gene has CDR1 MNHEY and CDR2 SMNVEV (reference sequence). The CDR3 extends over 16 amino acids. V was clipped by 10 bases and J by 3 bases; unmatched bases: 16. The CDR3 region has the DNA TGTGCCACCCTTCCCCGGGGTAGCGGGAGCCACTACGAGCAGTACTTC. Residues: CATLPRGSGSHYEQYF.

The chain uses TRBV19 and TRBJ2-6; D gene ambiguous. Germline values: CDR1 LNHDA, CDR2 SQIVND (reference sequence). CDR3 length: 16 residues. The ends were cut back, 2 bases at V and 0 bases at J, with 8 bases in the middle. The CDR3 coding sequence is TGTGCCAGTAGTATATATGGTAGCTCTGGGGCCAACGTCCTGACTTTC. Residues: CASSIYGSSGANVLTF.